Below are 7 T cell receptor beta chains sequenced from a single sample in a study of blood T cell repertoires in COVID-19. Profiled with immunoSEQ multiplex PCR; TCRdb holds only in-frame clones, not every one. The sample contains about 120,000 clones, roughly four fifths of which appear only once. Specimen: peripheral blood. The source of these receptors is a woman aged 55 to 70 with acute or convalescent COVID-19.

CDR3 nucleotides: TGCGCCAGCAGCTCCCAGGGGGCGACAGATACGCAGTATTTT. Translation: CASSSQGATDTQYF. The J gene is TRBJ2-3, the V gene TRBV5-1, with 8 bases lining up with TRBD1. J was trimmed by 3 bases and V by 3 bases; bases with no gene match: 3. This CDR3 has 14 amino acids. Germline V lookup: CDR1 SGHRS, CDR2 YFSETQ.

In this sample, this clone turned up once. The chain employs TRBV3-1 (or the pseudogene TRBV3-2) and TRBJ2-3; D gene uncertain. Trimming removed 2 bases at V and 4 bases at J, with 10 bases between. Per germline, CDR1 LGHDT and CDR2 YNNKEL (reference sequence). The CDR3 contains 14 residues. CDR3 region: CASSQYSRPDTQYF. CDR3 in DNA: TGTGCCAGCAGCCAATACTCTAGACCAGATACGCAGTATTTT.

DNA for the CDR3: TGTGCCAGCAGCCCGCGCGGGACTAGCACAGATACGCAGTATTTT. The encoded protein is CASSPRGTSTDTQYF. The chain combines TRBV7-2 with TRBJ2-3; D perhaps matches TRBD2 (6 bases). Trimming removed 5 bases from V and 0 bases from J, with 12 bases in between. The CDR3 is 15 residues long. Germline CDR1 and CDR2: SGHTA and FQGNSA.

The chain recombines TRBV5-4 with TRBJ2-2; 7 bases match TRBD2. V shed 7 bases and J 2 bases; nucleotides not matched to a gene: 14. Germline-derived CDR1 and CDR2 are SGHNT and YYREEE (reference sequence). The CDR3 has 17 amino acids. In DNA form, the CDR3 reads TGTGCCAGCCACTCTACCGGTCGGGGACTAAACACCGGGGAGCTGTTTTTT. Translated, it gives CASHSTGRGLNTGELFF.

V and J are TRBV5-1 and TRBJ1-3; 7 nucleotides agree with TRBD1. Looked up from germline, CDR1 is SGHRS and CDR2 is YFSETQ. After removal of 3 bases from V and 4 bases from J, the junction contained 7 bases not matched to a gene. CDR3 size: 15 residues. CDR3 region: CASSSTGSTGNTIYF. The DNA of the CDR3 is TGCGCCAGCAGCTCGACAGGGTCAACGGGAAACACCATATATTTT.

CDR3: CSVEDRATNEKLFF. The CDR3 DNA sequence: TGCAGCGTTGAAGACCGAGCAACTAATGAAAAACTGTTTTTT. V gene TRBV29-1 combines with J gene TRBJ1-4; D gene unclear. Germline assignment: CDR1 SQVTM and CDR2 ANQGSEA. The CDR3 sequence is 14 residues long. With 0 bases removed from V and 0 bases from J, the gap between germline ends came to 5 bases.

The chain recombines TRBV7-9 with TRBJ2-1; no clear D. V lost 5 bases, J lost 6 bases, and 17 bases lay in between. The CDR3 runs 15 residues. The germline CDR1 and CDR2 sequences are SEHNR and FQNEAQ (reference sequence). CDR3 sequence (DNA): TGTGCCAGCAGCGCTACCTTCGGCGGCCTCAATGAGCAGTTCTTC. It specifies CASSATFGGLNEQFF.